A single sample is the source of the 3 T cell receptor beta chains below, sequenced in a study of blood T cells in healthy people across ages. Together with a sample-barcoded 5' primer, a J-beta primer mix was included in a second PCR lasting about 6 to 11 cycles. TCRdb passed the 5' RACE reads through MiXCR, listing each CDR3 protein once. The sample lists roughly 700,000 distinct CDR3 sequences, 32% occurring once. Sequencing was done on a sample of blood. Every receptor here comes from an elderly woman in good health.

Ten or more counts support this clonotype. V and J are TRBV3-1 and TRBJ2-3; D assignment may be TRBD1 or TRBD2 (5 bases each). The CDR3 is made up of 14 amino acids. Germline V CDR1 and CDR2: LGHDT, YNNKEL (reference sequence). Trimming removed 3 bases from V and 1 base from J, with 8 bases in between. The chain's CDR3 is CASSQGPRTDTQYF. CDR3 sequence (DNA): TGTGCCAGCAGCCAGGGACCCCGCACAGATACGCAGTATTTT.

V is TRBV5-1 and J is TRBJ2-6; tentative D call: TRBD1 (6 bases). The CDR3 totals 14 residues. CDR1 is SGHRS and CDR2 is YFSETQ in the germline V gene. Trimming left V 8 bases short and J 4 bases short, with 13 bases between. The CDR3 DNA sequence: TGCGCCAGTACAACAGGGTCGGGGGCCAACGTCCTGACTTTC. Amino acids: CASTTGSGANVLTF.

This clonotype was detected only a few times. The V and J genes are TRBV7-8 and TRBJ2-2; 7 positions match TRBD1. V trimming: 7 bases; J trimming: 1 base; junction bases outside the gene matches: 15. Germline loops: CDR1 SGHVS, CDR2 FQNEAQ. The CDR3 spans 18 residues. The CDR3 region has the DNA TGTGCCAGCACCTTGGCTTCCGGGACAGTAAGGAACACCGGGGAGCTGTTTTTT. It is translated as CASTLASGTVRNTGELFF. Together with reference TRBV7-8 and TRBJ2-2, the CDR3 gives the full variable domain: GAGVSQSPRYKVAKRGQDVALRCDPISGHVSLFWYQQALGQGPEFLTYFQNEAQLDKSGLPSDRFFAERPEGSVSTLKIQRTQQEDSAVYLCASTLASGTVRNTGELFFGEGSRLTVL.